The TCR beta chain described here comes from a study of blood T cell repertoires in COVID-19. The overall study: Samples representing acute and convalescent COVID-19 were sourced from the United States, Italy and Spain. From T cells, B-cell-depleted T cells, or PBMCs came the material, which was cDNA or gDNA.

Followed over time, Seattle patients had been enrolled while infection was active. J gave up 7 bases and V 6 bases, and 7 bases lay outside the gene matches. The CDR3 sequence is 13 residues long. Germline assignment: CDR1 SGHNT and CDR2 YENEEA. In the study's own analysis: Nucleated cell counts were estimated from reference gene primer amplification. Assay: immunoSEQ multiplex PCR; the TCRdb copy retains only in-frame clones and omits some. D and trimming were read from the DNA, whereas the V and J calls and clone size are those reported in that table. The data hold about 500,000 clones, with 85% to 90% observed a single time.

This sequence originates from a woman aged 50 to 60 with COVID-19, enrolled during active disease. Sequencing input: peripheral blood. V gene TRBV11-3 combines with J gene TRBJ2-7; 9 bases are shared with TRBD1. The CDR3 loop reads CASSWDRAREQYF. CDR3 nucleotides: TGTGCCAGCAGTTGGGACAGGGCAAGGGAGCAGTACTTC.